This T cell receptor (beta chain) was obtained from a study of T cells in Graves' hyperthyroidism and ophthalmopathy. Broader study findings: Appearing also in blood were most of the thyroid clonotypes expanded above 0.001. It was a median around seven months before onset that the model predicted ophthalmopathy.

The CDR3 is made up of 15 amino acids. CDR1 and CDR2 from the germline V gene are MNHEY and SMNVEV (reference sequence). Trimming cost V 7 bases and J 3 bases; bases outside gene matches: 12. As concerns this clonotype: The antigen remains undetermined.

RNA transcripts provided the source from which TCR beta CDR3 regions were amplified. Researchers ran a first-round RT-PCR on the TCR CDR3 using the HTBI primer set. One entry per CDR3 protein, called by TCRdb with MiXCR from the multiplex PCR reads. The table lists 330,000 or so distinct CDR3 sequences, around 18% of them singletons. The sample comprised blood. The receptor's source is a woman aged 40 to 50 with Graves' ophthalmopathy. The rearrangement uses TRBV27 and TRBJ2-7; 7 bases map to TRBD2. For the CDR3, the DNA is TGTGCCAGCACTCCTTTGGGGGAGGGGCTCTACGAGCAGTACTTC. It codes for CASTPLGEGLYEQYF.